This TCR beta chain emerged from a study of Ad26.COV2.S vaccination and SARS-CoV-2 variants. Study in general: Within the COV1001 Ad26.COV2.S trial arm, the donor was enrolled.

Regarding this clone: Its specificity is not known.

The treatment: around 19 received Ad26.COV2.S at low or high dose, single or two shots; 5 received placebo; per-sample allocation not given. Day 63 after the first vaccine or placebo injection was the time point for sampling. Immunization relied on an Ad26 vector, which expressed Wuhan-strain SARS-CoV-2 spike. Broader study findings: CD8+ and CD4+ T cells specific for spike reportedly responded with substantial breadth after vaccination. Placebo and vaccine recipients had non-spike TCR breadth that was similar.

V lost 3 bases to trimming and J lost 2 bases, with 13 bases between them. CDR1 is SGHTA, CDR2 FQGNSA, per germline. The CDR3 has 15 residues. This table comes from immunoSEQ multiplex PCR, and its TCRdb copy is limited to in-frame clones, with some not included. The table has approximately 480,000 clones, approximately 88% seen once. This clonotype was obtained from a person aged 18-65 years who received the Ad26.COV2.S COVID-19 vaccine or a placebo. This sample comprised peripheral blood, obtained in a trial of Ad26.COV2.S vaccine versus placebo. The chain is built from TRBV7-2 and TRBJ2-5; D is ambiguous. The CDR3 coding sequence is TGTGCCAGCAGCTTGGGTAGATCTTGGCAAGAGACCCAGTACTTC. It codes for CASSLGRSWQETQYF.